Below are 21 T cell receptor beta chains sequenced from a single sample in a study of T cells in Graves' hyperthyroidism and ophthalmopathy. Amplified TCR beta CDR3 regions derived from RNA transcripts. The study used the HTBI primer set for a first-round RT-PCR of the TCR CDR3. MiXCR, applied by TCRdb to the multiplex PCR reads, yields one record per CDR3 protein. Among 450,000 to 550,000 distinct CDR3 sequences listed, less than 25% were seen once. Sequences were obtained from blood. These receptors all come from a woman under 40 with Graves' ophthalmopathy.

This clonotype was seen many times. CDR3 residues: CSASPGGELFF. The CDR3 DNA reads as TGCAGTGCGAGCCCCGGTGGGGAGCTGTTTTTT. The V gene is TRBV20-1, the J gene TRBJ2-2; D is unresolved. This CDR3 is built from 11 residues. Germline values: CDR1 DFQATT, CDR2 SNEGSKA (reference sequence). The V end was cut by 6 bases, the J end by 8 bases, with 10 bases between.

The table lists this clonotype with many counts. This chain connects TRBV20-1 to TRBJ2-5; D tentatively fits TRBD1 or TRBD2 (5 bases each). Germline-derived CDR1 and CDR2 are DFQATT and SNEGSKA (reference sequence). The CDR3 is 11 residues long. V lost 6 bases and J 4 bases, leaving 9 bases between the germline ends. The CDR3: CSAKGRETQYF. The CDR3 region has the DNA TGCAGTGCCAAGGGGAGAGAGACCCAGTACTTC.

The chain links TRBV30 to TRBJ2-3; D uncertain. In germline, CDR1 is GTSNPN, CDR2 SVGIG (reference sequence). Trimming took off 1 base at V and 5 bases at J, with 13 bases between the two ends. The CDR3 length is 14 residues. The CDR3 nucleotides are TGTGCCTGGAGTGAGCAAGCCTCCCGAGATACGCAGTATTTT. Residues: CAWSEQASRDTQYF.

The chain is built from TRBV6-1 and TRBJ1-2, with 8 positions matching TRBD1. Trimming removed 5 bases from V and 4 bases from J; junction bases left unmatched: 6. The CDR3 runs 14 residues. CDR1 and CDR2 (germline): MNHNS, SASEGT. CDR3 DNA: TGTGCCAGCAGTAAGGACAGGGCTGGCTATGGCTACACCTTC. This translates into CASSKDRAGYGYTF.

This clonotype was counted a few times. The CDR3 nucleotides read TGTGCCAGCAGCTTGGACAGGGACCTACCAAGCTATGGCTACACCTTC. The encoded protein is CASSLDRDLPSYGYTF. The V and J genes are TRBV11-1 and TRBJ1-2, with 8 bases lining up with TRBD1. The germline CDR1 and CDR2 sequences are SGHAT and FQDESV (reference sequence). V lost 3 bases, J lost 4 bases, and 10 bases stayed unmatched. The CDR3 extends over 16 amino acids.

This clonotype was seen at least ten times. V is TRBV11-2 and J is TRBJ2-7, with 11 positions matching TRBD2. From germline, CDR1 is SGHAT and CDR2 FQNNGV. V lost 0 bases to trimming and J lost 4 bases; unmatched junction nucleotides: 5. The CDR3 loop spans 16 amino acids. The CDR3 region has the DNA TGTGCCAGCAGCTTAGAGTTCGCTAGCGGGGGGTACGAGCAGTACTTC. Encoded protein: CASSLEFASGGYEQYF.

This clonotype was counted a few times. J is TRBJ1-5 and V is TRBV10-3, with a weak D call TRBD1 (6 bases). Germline lookup yields CDR1 ENHRY and CDR2 SYGVKD. Deletions cut 3 bases from V and 0 bases from J, with 12 bases between. This CDR3 has 16 residues. CDR3 protein: CAISDSGGHSNQPQHF. The DNA for the CDR3 is TGTGCCATCAGTGACTCGGGGGGGCATAGCAATCAGCCCCAGCATTTT.

This clonotype appeared many times. This chain joins TRBV6-5 and TRBJ1-5; TRBD1 matches 7 bases. V trimming: 7 bases; J trimming: 5 bases; junction bases outside the gene matches: 8. CDR1 and CDR2 from the germline V gene are MNHEY and SVGAGI. The CDR3 is 14 amino acids. CDR3 residues: CASTNGGGDQPQHF. For the CDR3, the DNA is TGTGCCAGCACCAACGGAGGGGGCGATCAGCCCCAGCATTTT.

The chain links TRBV6-2 or TRBV6-3 to TRBJ1-5; D call uncertain. Per germline, CDR1 MNHEY and CDR2 SVGEGT. V was cut by 6 bases and J by 0 bases, with 12 bases left in between. The CDR3 is 15 residues long. The DNA of the CDR3 is TGTGCCAGCAGACTAACGGGCCTTAGCAATCAGCCCCAGCATTTT. It specifies CASRLTGLSNQPQHF.

This clonotype was counted ten times or more. The chain recombines TRBV12-3 or TRBV12-4 with TRBJ2-5; 12 nucleotides match TRBD2. This CDR3 has 14 residues. V lost 6 bases, J lost 10 bases, and 9 bases stayed unmatched. The CDR3 here is CASSSSGGAGVQYF. CDR3 coding DNA: TGTGCCAGCAGCTCTAGCGGGGGGGCCGGGGTCCAGTACTTC.

The chain couples TRBV15 to TRBJ2-7; D is unclear. This CDR3 has 13 amino acids. Per germline, CDR1 LNHNV and CDR2 YYDKDF (reference sequence). Trimming shortened V by 4 bases and J by 3 bases, and 10 bases separated the two germline ends. For the CDR3, the DNA is TGTGCCACCAGCATTGGTCCAAACTACGAGCAGTACTTC. Residues: CATSIGPNYEQYF.

This clonotype has a count of ten or more. This chain connects TRBV27 to TRBJ1-2; 8 bases agree with TRBD1. Per germline, CDR1 MNHEY and CDR2 SMNVEV (reference sequence). The J segment lost 8 bases and the V segment lost 5 bases, leaving 7 bases of the junction unmatched. There are 13 residues in the CDR3. The CDR3 is CASSRLTGEGYTF. The CDR3 nucleotides are TGTGCCAGCAGTAGGTTGACAGGGGAAGGCTACACCTTC.

To note about this clonotype: The junction departs from the called germline gene at one end, perhaps through a read error. The chain has TRBV2 and TRBJ1-2; TRBD1 matches at 7 bases. The CDR3 is made up of 16 amino acids. The germline V gene encodes CDR1 SNHLY and CDR2 FYNNEI. The CDR3 protein is CASCRRPGGSVYGYAF. The CDR3 nucleotides read TGTGCCAGCTGCCGCCGCCCAGGGGGTTCCGTTTATGGCTACGCCTTC.

This clonotype was detected many times. The genes are TRBV10-3 and TRBJ2-4; 8 bases match TRBD1. The germline V gene has CDR1 ENHRY and CDR2 SYGVKD. J lost 5 bases, V lost 6 bases, and 9 bases had no gene match. This CDR3 spans 15 amino acids. CDR3 amino acids: CAISSTGTGQNIQYF. CDR3 in DNA: TGTGCCATCAGCTCTACCGGGACAGGCCAAAACATTCAGTACTTC.

This clonotype was seen only a few times. The chain joins TRBV30 to TRBJ2-5; no definite D call. Trimming stripped 2 bases from V and 4 bases from J, with 5 bases between. This CDR3 contains 11 residues. In germline, CDR1 is GTSNPN, CDR2 SVGIG (reference sequence). CDR3 DNA: TGTGCCTGGAGTCCGGGAGAGACCCAGTACTTC. Its translation is CAWSPGETQYF.

This clonotype was counted only a few times. The V and J genes are TRBV20-1 and TRBJ2-5, with 15 nucleotides matching TRBD2. The CDR3 sequence is 17 residues long. Germline V gives CDR1 DFQATT, CDR2 SNEGSKA (reference sequence). With V trimmed by 6 bases and J by 5 bases, 13 bases remained unmatched. The CDR3 DNA reads as TGCAGTGCCCCGAGGGGACTAGCGGGGGGCCTAGGGGAGACCCAGTACTTC. Translated: CSAPRGLAGGLGETQYF.

The chain joins TRBV6-5 to TRBJ1-5, with D possibly TRBD1 on 6 matching bases. CDR1 MNHEY and CDR2 SVGAGI come from the germline V gene. The CDR3 has 15 amino acids. The germline V and J ends were trimmed by 0 bases and 6 bases, with 12 bases remaining between them. This CDR3 is CASSYSGGGGQPQHF. CDR3 nucleotides: TGTGCCAGCAGTTACTCAGGAGGGGGGGGTCAGCCCCAGCATTTT.

In its sample, this clonotype was seen a few times. A much larger clone is a single base away; this may be a read error. The chain links TRBV29-1 to TRBJ2-2, with D possibly being TRBD2 (5 bases). The CDR3 runs 14 residues. Looked up from germline, CDR1 is SQVTM and CDR2 is ANQGSEA. DNA for the CDR3: TGCAGCGTTGTAGGCCAGGCGAACACCGGGGAGCCGTGTTTT. Protein product: CSVVGQANTGEPCF.

The rearrangement uses TRBV18 and TRBJ2-7; perhaps D is TRBD1 or TRBD2 (7 bases each). This CDR3 contains 16 residues. The germline CDR1 and CDR2 sequences are KGHSH and LQKENI. The V gene lost 0 bases and the J gene lost 2 bases, with 14 bases spanning the gap. The CDR3, as DNA: TGTGCCAGCTCACCACCGGGGGCAGGGGGGGCCTACGAGCAGTACTTC. Translation: CASSPPGAGGAYEQYF.

The rearrangement joins TRBV29-1 to TRBJ2-3, with D tentatively TRBD1 (6 bases). CDR1 is SQVTM and CDR2 is ANQGSEA in the germline V gene. Trimming pared 7 bases from V and 5 bases from J, leaving 16 bases between. The CDR3 runs 13 residues. This chain's CDR3 is CSAAGVGRDTQYF. Here the CDR3 DNA reads TGCAGCGCTGCAGGGGTCGGAAGAGATACGCAGTATTTT.

This clonotype was counted many times. The gene calls are TRBV6-1 and TRBJ1-5, with 7 nucleotides matching TRBD1. V shed 6 bases, J shed 0 bases, and the junction held 5 bases outside the gene matches. From germline, CDR1 is MNHNS and CDR2 SASEGT. This CDR3 has 15 residues. CDR3 in DNA: TGTGCCAGCAGCAGGGACAGATATAGCAATCAGCCCCAGCATTTT. It encodes CASSRDRYSNQPQHF.